The entry that follows covers one TCR beta chain sequence. CDR1 is MRHNA and CDR2 is SNTAGT in the germline V gene. This CDR3 has 13 residues. V was clipped by 4 bases and J by 5 bases; unmatched bases: 3. The PCR contained 60 Vbeta and 13 Jbeta primers. TCRdb's copy holds only in-frame clones and misses some; the assay was immunoSEQ multiplex PCR. The sample lists approximately 100,000 clones; about 70% were seen once. This entry is derived from a study of cytomegalovirus exposure and HLA in healthy donors. J is TRBJ2-3 and V is TRBV6-4; 7 positions match TRBD1. The source is a woman in her forties in good health and CMV-seronegative. Material: PBMCs. CDR3 protein: CASSAQGEDTQYF. CDR3 nucleotides: TGTGCCAGCAGTGCCCAGGGGGAAGATACGCAGTATTTT.